The following is a T cell receptor (beta chain) sequence with its context. No antigen is known for it. No base-level quality is on record; no much larger clone is a single base apart. Enrolling through a virtual design, the prospective study's participants ranged in age from roughly 18 to 89 years and lived across about two dozen United States geographic areas. In the prospective study, cohorts were assigned on the basis of participant-reported clinical history obtained from a screening survey and a study questionnaire. Recovered participants in ImmuneRACE Cohort 3 were defined by two consecutive negative NP/OP PCR tests, clearance by a healthcare professional, or resolution of symptoms. Each participant in the prospective study had whole blood, serum and a nasopharyngeal or oropharyngeal swab collected by mobile phlebotomists. Over a roughly 2-month period, participants in the prospective study had the option of providing additional blood draws and questionnaires. Prospective study blood samples were shipped either frozen or at room temperature before DNA extraction.

TCRbeta CDR3 regions were amplified from genomic DNA using the immunoSEQ Assay, a bias-controlled multiplex PCR. The original methods were these. The number of nucleated cells in each sample was estimated by amplification of reference gene primers within the assay. Sequence reads were collapsed and filtered to measure the absolute abundance of every unique TCRbeta CDR3 rearrangement. For each sample, productive Simpson clonality was calculated by taking the square root of Simpson's diversity index across productive rearrangements. TCRdb took over this immuneACCESS table, retaining in-frame rearrangements with V and J assigned. Such tables are incomplete; in checked studies, under half of the missing clones stem from an unresolved V gene, and the remainder is unexplained. V and J calls plus clone size are reproduced from that table; the DNA served to infer D and trimming. The sample has some 320,000 clones on record, 89% of them singletons. The ten top clones hold about 5.2% of the sample.

This sample stems from a study of blood T cell repertoires in COVID-19 (dated by TCRdb to about 2020). Regarding the complete study: Samples covering the acute and convalescent phases of COVID-19 were provided by collaborators in the United States, Italy and Spain. The material from the prospective study consisted of cDNA or gDNA derived from T cells, B-cell-depleted T cells, or PBMCs. Subjects who had been exposed to COVID-19, were actively infected with it, or had recovered from it provided the deeply sampled blood TCRbeta repertoires that made up the dataset. The repertoires were released in a freely available public database intended as a resource for research on the immune response to SARS-CoV-2. The samples were drawn from two sources: the first 160 participants of the ongoing ImmuneRACE study, and 1,000 to 1,500 subjects contributed by 6 global collaborators. A de-identified subject ID, COVID-19 status, age in years and sex were almost always included in the sample metadata. Where HLA class I and class II types were available, the types were taken from metadata supplied by the sample provider, not from assay-based typing.

Overall study results and their limits: How much clinical and demographic metadata was included differed by source and by participant, and the metadata was provided uncurated.

From the cysteine through the phenylalanine, the CDR3 covers 11 amino acids. Only CDR3 DNA is held: 33 bases, read in frame from base 1. The junction carries 8 bases between V and J, which are trimmed by 4 bases and 5 bases respectively. According to the germline V gene (reference sequence), CDR1 reads DFQATT and CDR2 reads SNEGSKA. Sample: PBMCs or T cells enriched from blood (not recorded which). The clonotype originates from a man aged 60-69 years who had recovered from COVID-19. The rearrangement joined TRBV20-1 to TRBJ2-5, with a tentative D gene TRBD2 over 6 matching bases. The DNA sequence is TGCAGTGCTATCGGAGGGGAGACCCAGTACTTC. Its translation reads: CSAIGGETQYF.